What follows are 12 T cell receptor beta chains derived from one specimen sequenced in a study of shared clonotypes between healthy human individuals. Data came from immunoSEQ multiplex PCR; TCRdb stores just in-frame clones and leaves some out. The profile shows some 300,000 clones, around 67% of them singletons. The specimen was memory CD4+ T cells sorted from blood. Regarding subset: CD45RA-negative fraction. The receptors stem from a young man in good health.

V gene TRBV29-1 combines with J gene TRBJ1-5; D perhaps matches TRBD1 (6 bases). V lost 4 bases, J lost 3 bases, and 13 bases lay in between. The CDR3 sequence is 14 residues long. Germline lookup yields CDR1 SQVTM and CDR2 ANQGSEA. Here the CDR3 reads CSVVDTGFNQPQHF. In nucleotides, the CDR3 is TGCAGCGTTGTAGACACAGGGTTCAATCAGCCCCAGCATTTT.

This chain links TRBV13 with TRBJ2-1, with 9 positions matching TRBD1. This CDR3 spans 15 amino acids. Germline-derived CDR1 and CDR2 are PRHDT and FYEKMQ (reference sequence). Losses at the gene ends were 6 bases for V and 8 bases for J; bases not matched to a gene: 11. CDR3 in amino acids: CASRFSGQGLHEQFF. DNA for the CDR3: TGTGCCAGCAGATTTTCGGGACAGGGTTTACATGAGCAGTTCTTC.

V and J are TRBV9 and TRBJ1-1; D gene unclear. The germline V gene has CDR1 SGDLS and CDR2 YYNGEE. Trimming took 7 bases from V and 2 from J, leaving 9 bases between them. The CDR3 consists of 12 residues. The DNA of the CDR3 is TGTGCCAGCGGAGACGGAAACACTGAAGCTTTCTTT. This translates into CASGDGNTEAFF. Combining the CDR3 with reference TRBV9 and TRBJ1-1 gives the whole variable domain DSGVTQTPKHLITATGQRVTLRCSPRSGDLSVYWYQQSLDQGLQFLIQYYNGEERAKGNILERFSAQQFPDLHSELNLSSLELGDSALYFCASGDGNTEAFFGQGTRLTVV.

J is TRBJ1-2 and V is TRBV5-1, with 7 positions matching TRBD1. Germline lookup yields CDR1 SGHRS and CDR2 YFSETQ. CDR3 length: 15 residues. The ends lost 5 bases at V and 5 bases at J; junction bases unmatched: 12. The CDR3: CASRPSAGTAYGYTF. The CDR3 DNA is TGCGCCAGCAGACCCTCAGCCGGGACAGCTTATGGCTACACCTTC.

V is TRBV18 and J is TRBJ2-2, with D possibly being TRBD1 (6 bases). Trimming removed 4 bases at V and 3 bases at J, with 21 bases between. The CDR3 is 18 residues long. Germline-derived CDR1 and CDR2 are KGHSH and LQKENI. CDR3 loop: CASSRLDSVLSHTGELFF. DNA of the CDR3: TGTGCCAGCTCACGACTGGACAGCGTTTTAAGTCACACCGGGGAGCTGTTTTTT.

This chain joins TRBV5-1 and TRBJ1-2; D gene ambiguous. The V end lost 0 bases, the J end lost 8 bases, and 8 bases lay between the germline ends. From germline, CDR1 is SGHRS and CDR2 YFSETQ. This CDR3 has 12 residues. The CDR3 is CASSLDRWGYTF. The CDR3 coding sequence is TGCGCCAGCAGCTTGGACCGCTGGGGCTACACCTTC.

The chain uses TRBV4-1 and TRBJ2-2; possible D gene TRBD1, 6 bases. V was cut by 4 bases and J by 0 bases, with 15 bases left in between. This CDR3 has 17 amino acids. Germline lookup yields CDR1 MGHRA and CDR2 YSYEKL. CDR3 nucleotides: TGCGCCAGCAGCCGGTCGACAGGAACAACGAACACCGGGGAGCTGTTTTTT. This sequence encodes CASSRSTGTTNTGELFF.

V is TRBV7-2 and J is TRBJ2-5, with D possibly matching TRBD2 (5 bases). The germline V and J ends were trimmed by 2 bases and 5 bases, with 18 bases remaining between them. The CDR3 spans 16 residues. Germline lookup yields CDR1 SGHTA and CDR2 FQGNSA. The DNA for the CDR3 is TGTGCCAGCAGCTTACTAACGGGAAGGGTCGTGGAGACCCAGTACTTC. It is translated as CASSLLTGRVVETQYF.

The chain uses TRBV11-3 and TRBJ1-6; D unclear. The length of the CDR3 is 14 residues. Germline lookup yields CDR1 SGHNT and CDR2 YENEEA. Trimming shortened V by 9 bases and J by 0 bases, and 9 bases separated the two germline ends. CDR3 DNA sequence: TGTGCCAGTCCGGAATTCTCCTATAATTCACCCCTCCACTTT. Translating it yields CASPEFSYNSPLHF.

The chain recombines TRBV5-1 with TRBJ2-5; D not certain. V was cut by 3 bases and J by 1 base, with 7 bases left in between. This CDR3 comprises 13 residues. Germline V gene lookup returns CDR1 SGHRS and CDR2 YFSETQ. The CDR3 here is CASSSGSQETQYF. Here the CDR3 DNA reads TGCGCCAGCAGCTCCGGGTCCCAAGAGACCCAGTACTTC.

The chain has TRBV6-5 and TRBJ2-3, with D hard to call. CDR1 is MNHEY, CDR2 SVGAGI, per germline. Trimming removed 7 bases at V and 1 base at J, with 6 bases between. This CDR3 comprises 12 residues. This CDR3 is CASTSGTDTQYF. CDR3 nucleotide sequence: TGTGCCAGCACCAGCGGCACAGATACGCAGTATTTT.

The chain links TRBV5-1 to TRBJ2-7, with D perhaps matching TRBD1 (5 bases). V was shortened by 1 base and J by 1 base, with 9 bases between the two germline ends. The CDR3 is made up of 14 amino acids. The germline CDR1 and CDR2 sequences are SGHRS and YFSETQ. CDR3 loop: CASSLTGRSYEQYF. CDR3 DNA: TGCGCCAGCAGCTTGACAGGACGATCCTACGAGCAGTACTTC.